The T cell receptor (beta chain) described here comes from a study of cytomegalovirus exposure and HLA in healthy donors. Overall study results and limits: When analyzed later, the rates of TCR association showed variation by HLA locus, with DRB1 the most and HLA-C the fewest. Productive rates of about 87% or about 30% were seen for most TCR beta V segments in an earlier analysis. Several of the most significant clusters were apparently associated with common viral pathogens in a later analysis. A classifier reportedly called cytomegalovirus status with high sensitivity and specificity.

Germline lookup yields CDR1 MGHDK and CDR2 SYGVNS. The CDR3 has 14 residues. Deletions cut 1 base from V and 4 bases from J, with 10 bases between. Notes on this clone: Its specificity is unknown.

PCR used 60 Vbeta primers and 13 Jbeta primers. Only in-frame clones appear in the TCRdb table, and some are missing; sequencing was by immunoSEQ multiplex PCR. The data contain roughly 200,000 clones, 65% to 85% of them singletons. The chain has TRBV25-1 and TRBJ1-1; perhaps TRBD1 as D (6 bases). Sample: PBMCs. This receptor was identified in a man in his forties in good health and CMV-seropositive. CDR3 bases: TGTGCCAGCAGTGAATTAGGGACAATCACTGAAGCTTTCTTT. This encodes CASSELGTITEAFF.